One sample yielded the 19 T cell receptor beta chains listed below, sequenced in a study of response to subunit inactivated influenza vaccine. MiXCR was run by TCRdb on the RT-PCR reads, yielding one entry per CDR3 protein. The sample lists 300,000 to 350,000 distinct CDR3 sequences; about 20% were seen once. This specimen consisted of PBMCs from blood, obtained less than 22 months after vaccination. These receptors originate from a man aged 50 to 75 who received an inactivated influenza vaccine.

The chain is built from TRBV6-5 and TRBJ1-1; the D gene is possibly TRBD1 (6 bases). CDR1 and CDR2 (germline): MNHEY, SVGAGI. This CDR3 contains 14 residues. V was cut by 2 bases and J by 5 bases, with 12 bases left in between. In nucleotides, the CDR3 is TGTGCCAGCAGTTACGAGGGGGGCTCGACTGAAGCTTTCTTT. Protein: CASSYEGGSTEAFF.

The CDR3 region is CASSPPIREGTQYF. The CDR3 bases are TGTGCCAGCTCACCACCGATCAGGGAGGGGACCCAGTACTTC. V is TRBV18 and J is TRBJ2-5; 7 bases match TRBD2. The junction had 5 bases not matched to a gene; V was cut back by 0 bases and J by 7 bases. CDR3 length: 14 residues. Germline V gene sequence: CDR1 KGHSH, CDR2 LQKENI.

The table lists this clonotype with a few counts. The chain has TRBV18 and TRBJ2-1; no clear D gene. This CDR3 has 12 amino acids. The germline V gene encodes CDR1 KGHSH and CDR2 LQKENI. V lost 3 bases, J lost 9 bases, and 9 bases lay in between. The CDR3 sequence is CASSPFVGEQFF. The CDR3 DNA is TGTGCCAGCTCACCGTTCGTGGGTGAGCAGTTCTTC.

This clonotype was recorded at least ten times. V is TRBV9 and J is TRBJ1-1; maybe TRBD1 (5 bases). The germline V gene has CDR1 SGDLS and CDR2 YYNGEE. The CDR3 spans 17 residues. Trimming cost V 0 bases and J 0 bases, with 15 bases left between them. As DNA, the CDR3 is TGTGCCAGCAGCGTAGCTCCGGGACCGAATTTGAACACTGAAGCTTTCTTT. Translation: CASSVAPGPNLNTEAFF.

The V and J genes are TRBV12-3 or TRBV12-4 and TRBJ2-7; possibly TRBD1 for D (5 bases). Trimming cost V 6 bases and J 2 bases, with 14 bases left between them. The CDR3 has 14 amino acids. CDR3 sequence: CASSTATGTYEQYF. The CDR3 DNA reads as TGTGCCAGCAGCACCGCCACAGGTACCTACGAGCAGTACTTC.

Here the CDR3 reads CAISTGTGYNYGYTF. CDR3 coding DNA: TGTGCCATCAGTACCGGGACAGGGTATAACTATGGCTACACCTTC. This rearrangement joins TRBV10-3 to TRBJ1-2, with 9 bases lining up with TRBD1. The length of the CDR3 is 15 residues. After removal of 5 bases from V and 1 base from J, the junction contained 5 bases not matched to a gene. CDR1 and CDR2 from the germline V gene are ENHRY and SYGVKD.

The genes are TRBV7-6 and TRBJ2-1; D could derive from TRBD1 or TRBD2 (5 bases each). The length of the CDR3 is 19 residues. The V and J ends lost 3 bases and 4 bases respectively, with 25 bases between them. The germline V gene encodes CDR1 SGHVS and CDR2 FNYEAQ. CDR3 nucleotides: TGTGCCAGCAGCTTGAGAAGGGCCGTGGGCAGGGCGGGTTACAATGAGCAGTTCTTC. It encodes CASSLRRAVGRAGYNEQFF.

The table lists this clonotype with many counts. This chain uses TRBV29-1 with TRBJ2-2; tentatively, D is TRBD2 (6 bases). This CDR3 region has 12 residues. V lost 6 bases and J lost 6, with 11 bases in between. CDR1 is SQVTM and CDR2 is ANQGSEA in the germline V gene. The CDR3: CSVGGLAGELFF. The CDR3 DNA follows: TGCAGCGTCGGGGGTCTCGCCGGGGAGCTGTTTTTT.

This clonotype was detected only a few times. The CDR3 DNA reads as TGTGCCAGCAGTGAATTAGGGTTTTCTGGGGCCAACGTCCTGACTTTC. It specifies CASSELGFSGANVLTF. V and J are TRBV6-1 and TRBJ2-6, with unresolved D. Germline V CDR1 and CDR2: MNHNS, SASEGT. V lost 2 bases and J 1 base, leaving 9 bases between the germline ends. There are 16 residues in the CDR3.

This clonotype was counted a few times. The chain combines TRBV4-3 with TRBJ1-2; tentatively, D is TRBD1 (6 bases). This CDR3 region has 14 residues. V lost 1 base and J lost 13, with 19 bases in between. The V gene's germline CDR1 is LGHNA and CDR2 YSLEER. CDR3 nucleotide sequence: TGCGCCAGCAGCCAAGTCGCTGGACAGACCAAGACCACCTTC. It encodes CASSQVAGQTKTTF.

This clonotype has a handful of counts. CDR3 sequence reads: CASSSRQANNYGYTF. Here the CDR3 DNA reads TGTGCCAGCAGTAGTCGACAGGCAAACAACTATGGCTACACCTTC. This chain joins TRBV27 and TRBJ1-2; D may be TRBD1 (6 bases). Germline loops: CDR1 MNHEY, CDR2 SMNVEV (reference sequence). The CDR3 extends over 15 amino acids. Deletions cut 5 bases from V and 2 bases from J, with 15 bases between.

The chain couples TRBV24-1 to TRBJ2-4; D perhaps matches TRBD1 (6 bases). Trimming removed 3 bases from V and 4 bases from J, with 15 bases in between. From germline, CDR1 is KGHDR and CDR2 SFDVKD. The CDR3 contains 16 residues. DNA for the CDR3: TGTGCCACCAGTGATCCTACAGGGCCGGAAAAAAACATTCAGTACTTC. Protein sequence: CATSDPTGPEKNIQYF.

This clonotype was observed at least ten times. V and J are TRBV29-1 and TRBJ1-5; D unresolved. Trimming took off 4 bases at V and 0 bases at J, with 4 bases between the two ends. Germline assignment: CDR1 SQVTM and CDR2 ANQGSEA. This CDR3 comprises 12 residues. The CDR3: CSVGDSNQPQHF. The CDR3 DNA follows: TGCAGCGTTGGGGATAGCAATCAGCCCCAGCATTTT.

This chain connects TRBV20-1 to TRBJ1-5; no reliable D call. The CDR3 runs 14 residues. The V end was cut by 5 bases, the J end by 0 bases, with 11 bases between. In germline, CDR1 is DFQATT, CDR2 SNEGSKA (reference sequence). The CDR3 sequence is CSALPSASNQPQHF. CDR3 sequence (DNA): TGCAGTGCTCTACCCAGCGCTAGCAATCAGCCCCAGCATTTT.

V usage is TRBV4-3 and J usage is TRBJ2-5; TRBD1 agrees at 9 bases. CDR1 is LGHNA and CDR2 is YSLEER in the germline V gene. The CDR3 contains 16 residues. The junction had 4 bases not matched to a gene; V was cut back by 0 bases and J by 2 bases. The CDR3 is CASSQDGTGQQETQYF. CDR3 nucleotides: TGCGCCAGCAGCCAAGATGGGACAGGGCAGCAAGAGACCCAGTACTTC.

The V and J genes are TRBV24-1 and TRBJ2-7; 7 bases agree with TRBD1. J was trimmed by 3 bases and V by 7 bases; bases with no gene match: 11. CDR1 and CDR2 (germline): KGHDR, SFDVKD. The CDR3 loop spans 15 amino acids. The chain's CDR3 is CATSDAGTAVYEQYF. CDR3 sequence (DNA): TGTGCCACCAGCGATGCCGGGACAGCCGTCTACGAGCAGTACTTC.

This clonotype was counted between two and nine times. V and J are TRBV20-1 and TRBJ1-1; D might be TRBD1 (5 bases). Per the germline V gene, CDR1 is DFQATT and CDR2 is SNEGSKA (reference sequence). The length of the CDR3 is 15 residues. Trimming removed 0 bases at V and 5 bases at J, with 16 bases between. In DNA, the CDR3 is TGCAGTGCTAGAGATCGGGGGGGATCGAATACTGAAGCTTTCTTT. It translates to CSARDRGGSNTEAFF.

This clonotype appeared a few times. The rearrangement uses TRBV29-1 and TRBJ2-2; 8 bases line up with TRBD1. The germline gives CDR1 SQVTM, CDR2 ANQGSEA. With 6 bases clipped from V and 6 bases from J, the junction kept 3 bases outside the gene matches. CDR3 length: 12 amino acids. The CDR3 is CSVGQGPGELFF. In DNA, the CDR3 is TGCAGCGTAGGACAGGGACCCGGGGAGCTGTTTTTT.

The chain recombines TRBV13 with TRBJ1-2; the D gene is possibly TRBD1 (5 bases). Between the trimmed V and J ends, which lost 5 bases and 6 bases, there was a span of 22 bases. Germline CDR1 PRHDT, CDR2 FYEKMQ (reference sequence). The CDR3 has 16 amino acids. The CDR3 spells CASSLGPGTLGDGYTF. The CDR3 coding sequence is TGTGCCAGCAGCCTGGGGCCCGGGACCCTTGGGGATGGCTACACCTTC.